This paragraph covers one T cell receptor beta chain sequence. Its target is unknown. This sample is part of a study of cytomegalovirus exposure and HLA in healthy donors. Study-wide findings and caveats: Further analysis, carried out later, found HLA-associated TCR beta chains more clonally expanded than equally common other chains.

V lost 2 bases and J 0 bases, leaving 10 bases between the germline ends. The V gene's germline CDR1 is MNHGY and CDR2 SVAAGI. This CDR3 contains 15 residues. Primers for the PCR totalled 60 Vbeta and 13 Jbeta. Original data processing: Counted up in a later analysis, unique TCR beta chains came to about 80 million, with around 11 million shared. Sequenced by immunoSEQ multiplex PCR; TCRdb stores in-frame clones only, minus some. The V and J calls and the clone size are those of that table, but D and trimming were determined from the DNA. The sample consists of about 150,000 clones, nearly 80% of them appearing once.

The chain carries TRBV6-9 and TRBJ1-1; TRBD1 might be the D (6 bases). The receptor comes from a woman aged 40 to 50 in good health and CMV-seronegative. The specimen sequenced was PBMCs. CDR3 nucleotide sequence: TGTGCCAGCAGTTATATGTGGACAGTGAACACTGAAGCTTTCTTT. It yields the protein CASSYMWTVNTEAFF.